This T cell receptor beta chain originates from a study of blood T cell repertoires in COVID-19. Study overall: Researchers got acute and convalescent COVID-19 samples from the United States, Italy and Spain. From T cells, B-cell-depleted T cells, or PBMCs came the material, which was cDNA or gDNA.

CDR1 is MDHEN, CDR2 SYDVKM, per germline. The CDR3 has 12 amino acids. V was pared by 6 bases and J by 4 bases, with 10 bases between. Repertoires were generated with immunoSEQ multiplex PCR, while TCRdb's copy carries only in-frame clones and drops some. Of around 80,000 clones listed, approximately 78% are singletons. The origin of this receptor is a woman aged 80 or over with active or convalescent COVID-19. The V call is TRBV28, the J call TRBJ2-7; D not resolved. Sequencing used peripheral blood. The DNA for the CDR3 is TGTGCCAGCAGCCCACAGTGGTACGAGCAGTACTTC. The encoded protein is CASSPQWYEQYF.